This TCR beta chain is from a study of T cell repertoires and HLA-DP antigens. Background on the study: One alloantigen had about nine groove amino acid differences from self, the other one.

Average purity of the negatively selected CD4+ T cells was roughly 98%. Concerning this clone: What it binds is not known.

Germline CDR1 reads SGDLS; CDR2 reads YYNGEE. V lost 0 bases and J lost 7; bases outside the gene matches: 6. The CDR3 sequence is 15 residues long. The PCR primers covered 54 TRBV and 13 TRBJ segments. Deep-resolution sequencing targeted hundreds of thousands of T cell genomes in pre-culture CD4+ samples. TCRdb keeps only in-frame clones here, not all; method: immunoSEQ multiplex PCR. The repertoire holds 65,000 to 95,000 clones, with 80% as singletons. The V gene is TRBV9, the J gene TRBJ1-1, with TRBD1 matching over 10 bases. This TCR came from a man in his 60s in good health and CMV-seronegative. Sequenced input: CD4+ T cells from PBMCs. CDR3 in DNA: TGTGCCAGCAGCGTAGGCGGGACAGGGGTCAATGAAGCTTTCTTT. This sequence encodes CASSVGGTGVNEAFF.